This passage covers 19 T cell receptor beta chains from one sample sequenced in a study of response to subunit inactivated influenza vaccine (dated 2018 in TCRdb). The library was built by means of RT-PCR. Sequencing took place on an Illumina HiSeq 2500. In-frame beta chains were kept once TCRdb had trimmed the public reads at Q25 with fastp and called clones with MiXCR. Entries are consolidated by CDR3 protein sequence, retaining the most common genes and DNA. This sample gives around 490,000 distinct CDR3 sequences in total; 7.6% of them show up just once. Of the sample, approximately 13% is held by the ten largest clones. Sequences were derived from PBMCs from blood, sampled roughly 24 months after vaccination. The receptors originated from a man between 50 and 75 years old who received an inactivated influenza vaccine. Donor details come from another sample of the same person, matched by shared clones.

This clonotype was picked up many times. The J gene is TRBJ2-6, the V gene TRBV14; 12 bases fit TRBD1. This CDR3 spans 18 amino acids. Germline V gene lookup returns CDR1 SGHDN and CDR2 FVKESK. V shed 2 bases and J 3 bases; nucleotides not matched to a gene: 5. Here the CDR3 DNA reads TGTGCCAGCAGCCAACCGGGACAGGGGGCTAATGGGGCCAACGTCCTGACTTTC. It encodes CASSQPGQGANGANVLTF.

The genes are TRBV28 and TRBJ2-2, with D possibly TRBD1 on 5 matching bases. The CDR3 length is 16 residues. The germline gives CDR1 MDHEN, CDR2 SYDVKM. Trimming shortened V by 3 bases and J by 5 bases, and 16 bases separated the two germline ends. Written as DNA, the CDR3 is TGTGCCAGCAGTTTTTTTGAGGCCAGGGCGACCGGGGAGCTGTTTTTT. Translating gives CASSFFEARATGELFF.

This clonotype has just a few counts. The chain links TRBV20-1 to TRBJ2-1; D is uncertain. Per germline, CDR1 DFQATT and CDR2 SNEGSKA (reference sequence). The length of the CDR3 is 13 residues. Trimming removed 6 bases at V and 1 base at J, with 10 bases between. The CDR3 region is CSATVGSYNEQFF. The CDR3 region has the DNA TGCAGTGCCACGGTGGGGTCCTACAATGAGCAGTTCTTC.

The table lists this clonotype with a few counts. The V call is TRBV11-2, the J call TRBJ2-7; 10 positions agree with TRBD2. The CDR3 loop spans 19 amino acids. Germline V CDR1 and CDR2: SGHAT, FQNNGV. J was trimmed by 2 bases and V by 4 bases; bases with no gene match: 17. This CDR3 is CASSYRDRTSGSSPYEQYF. In nucleotides, the CDR3 is TGTGCCAGCAGCTATAGGGACCGGACTAGCGGTTCATCCCCCTACGAGCAGTACTTC.

The chain carries TRBV9 and TRBJ2-1; D is possibly TRBD1 or TRBD2 (6 bases each). The CDR3 is 15 amino acids. The V gene's germline CDR1 is SGDLS and CDR2 YYNGEE. V shed 0 bases and J shed 8 bases, with 15 bases lying between them. CDR3 bases: TGTGCCAGCAGCGTAGCGGGGGCTAGGGTGGATGAGCAGTTCTTC. Amino acids: CASSVAGARVDEQFF.

This clonotype was observed a few times. The DNA for the CDR3 is TGTGCCAGCAGAACCGGGGGGAGCTCCTACAATGAGCAGTTCTTC. Translating gives CASRTGGSSYNEQFF. The chain joins TRBV7-2 to TRBJ2-1; 7 bases match TRBD2. Germline CDR1 is SGHTA and CDR2 is FQGNSA. The CDR3 spans 15 residues. V lost 6 bases to trimming and J lost 0 bases; unmatched junction nucleotides: 5. Based on the CDR3 plus reference TRBV7-2 and TRBJ2-1, the full variable domain is GAGVSQSPSNKVTEKGKDVELRCDPISGHTALYWYRQSLGQGLEFLIYFQGNSAPDKSGLPSDRFSAERTGGSVSTLTIQRTQQEDSAVYLCASRTGGSSYNEQFFGPGTRLTVL.

This clonotype has a count of ten or more. The rearrangement uses TRBV7-2 and TRBJ2-7; D ambiguous. CDR1 is SGHTA and CDR2 is FQGNSA in the germline V gene. The V end was cut by 3 bases, the J end by 0 bases, with 9 bases between. This CDR3 has 14 amino acids. The CDR3 loop reads CASSFKRFSYEQYF. The CDR3 nucleotides read TGTGCCAGCAGCTTTAAAAGGTTCTCCTACGAGCAGTACTTC.

Many counts were recorded for this clonotype. The V call is TRBV5-5, the J call TRBJ2-7; D remains ambiguous. Trimming shortened V by 1 base and J by 2 bases, and 7 bases separated the two germline ends. The germline CDR1 and CDR2 sequences are SGHKS and YYEKEE (reference sequence). This CDR3 is built from 13 residues. The CDR3 reads CASSLPDPYEQYF. The CDR3 DNA reads as TGTGCCAGCAGCTTGCCAGATCCCTACGAGCAGTACTTC.

This sequence joins TRBV12-3 or TRBV12-4 and TRBJ2-6; D ambiguous. The CDR3 covers 16 residues. V dropped 3 bases and J dropped 2 bases, with 11 bases sitting between them. In nucleotides, the CDR3 is TGTGCCAGCAGTTTGGGTCTCCCCCCTGGGGCCAACGTCCTGACTTTC. Encoded protein: CASSLGLPPGANVLTF.

V gene TRBV28 combines with J gene TRBJ2-3; D gene ambiguous. V was trimmed by 10 bases and J by 0 bases, leaving 17 bases between them. Per the germline V gene, CDR1 is MDHEN and CDR2 is SYDVKM. This CDR3 region has 15 residues. The CDR3 reads CATIFQHPSTDTQYF. Written as DNA, the CDR3 is TGTGCCACCATCTTCCAGCACCCTAGCACAGATACGCAGTATTTT.

The chain carries TRBV11-1 and TRBJ1-1, with D possibly matching TRBD1 (6 bases). The V end lost 3 bases, the J end lost 5 bases, and 25 bases lay between the germline ends. The germline CDR1 and CDR2 sequences are SGHAT and FQDESV (reference sequence). The CDR3 runs 18 residues. The CDR3 DNA is TGTGCCAGCAGCTTGGGGGTTATATCGGGACACCCGGGAACTGAAGCTTTCTTT. Translation: CASSLGVISGHPGTEAFF.

This clonotype came up many times. The J gene is TRBJ2-1, the V gene TRBV11-2; maybe TRBD1 (7 bases). Trimming cost V 1 base and J 5 bases, with 12 bases left between them. The CDR3 is made up of 15 amino acids. Per germline, CDR1 SGHAT and CDR2 FQNNGV. In DNA form, the CDR3 reads TGTGCCAGCAGCTTAGGCCCAGGGGGGCACAATGAGCAGTTCTTC. Amino acid sequence: CASSLGPGGHNEQFF.

The genes are TRBV14 and TRBJ2-3; no definite D call. CDR3 size: 15 residues. The germline V gene has CDR1 SGHDN and CDR2 FVKESK. V was trimmed by 1 base and J by 4 bases, leaving 12 bases between them. CDR3 in amino acids: CASSQARWESDTQYF. The CDR3 nucleotides read TGTGCCAGCAGCCAAGCGAGGTGGGAATCAGATACGCAGTATTTT.

This clonotype showed up many times. The chain recombines TRBV3-1 with TRBJ2-5, with D perhaps TRBD1 (6 bases). The CDR3 spans 15 residues. Germline V CDR1 and CDR2: LGHDT, YNNKEL (reference sequence). The ends were cut back, 0 bases at V and 5 bases at J, with 13 bases in the middle. The CDR3 sequence is CASSQDRWGRETQYF. The CDR3 DNA sequence: TGTGCCAGCAGCCAAGATAGGTGGGGGCGGGAGACCCAGTACTTC.

This clonotype was counted between two and nine times. The chain has TRBV6-2 or TRBV6-3 and TRBJ2-7; TRBD1 is a possible D gene (5 bases). The CDR3 contains 12 residues. The V gene lost 6 bases and the J gene lost 6 bases, with 12 bases spanning the gap. The germline V gene encodes CDR1 MNHEY and CDR2 SVGEGT. The CDR3 region has the DNA TGTGCCAGCAGGGACGCAGGGCGCGAGCAGTACTTC. Protein sequence: CASRDAGREQYF.

The V call is TRBV3-1, the J call TRBJ2-1; 8 nucleotides match TRBD2. The CDR3 is 17 residues long. V gave up 2 bases and J gave up 0 bases; unmatched junction bases: 6. Germline-derived CDR1 and CDR2 are LGHDT and YNNKEL (reference sequence). The DNA of the CDR3 is TGTGCCAGCAGCCAATACTTAGCGGGGAGCTCCTACAATGAGCAGTTCTTC. Translation gives CASSQYLAGSSYNEQFF.

This clonotype was observed at least ten times. The chain links TRBV6-6 to TRBJ2-5, with D possibly matching TRBD1 (5 bases). Trimming pared 4 bases from V and 6 bases from J, leaving 9 bases between. The CDR3 runs 12 residues. The germline V gene encodes CDR1 MNHNY and CDR2 SVGAGI (reference sequence). The CDR3 loop is CASSSQGKTQYF. Written as DNA, the CDR3 is TGTGCCAGCAGTTCCCAGGGAAAGACCCAGTACTTC.

The chain recombines TRBV4-3 with TRBJ2-1, with TRBD1 as a possible D gene (6 bases). CDR1 and CDR2 from the germline V gene are LGHNA and YSLEER. Trimming removed 0 bases at V and 7 bases at J, with 13 bases between. This CDR3 has 15 residues. The CDR3 DNA reads as TGCGCCAGCAGCCAAGATGCGGACAGCGCTAATGAGCAGTTCTTC. Amino acid sequence: CASSQDADSANEQFF.

On this clonotype: One end of the junction is discordant with germline, which a read error may explain. This rearrangement joins TRBV18 to TRBJ1-1, with a tentative D call TRBD1 (6 bases). The CDR3 totals 16 residues. Germline V gene sequence: CDR1 KGHSH, CDR2 LQKENI. The chain's CDR3 is CASSPPGGRGQTEAFF. CDR3 sequence (DNA): TGTGCCAGCTCACCACCGGGCGGGCGGGGGCAAACTGAAGCTTTCTTC.